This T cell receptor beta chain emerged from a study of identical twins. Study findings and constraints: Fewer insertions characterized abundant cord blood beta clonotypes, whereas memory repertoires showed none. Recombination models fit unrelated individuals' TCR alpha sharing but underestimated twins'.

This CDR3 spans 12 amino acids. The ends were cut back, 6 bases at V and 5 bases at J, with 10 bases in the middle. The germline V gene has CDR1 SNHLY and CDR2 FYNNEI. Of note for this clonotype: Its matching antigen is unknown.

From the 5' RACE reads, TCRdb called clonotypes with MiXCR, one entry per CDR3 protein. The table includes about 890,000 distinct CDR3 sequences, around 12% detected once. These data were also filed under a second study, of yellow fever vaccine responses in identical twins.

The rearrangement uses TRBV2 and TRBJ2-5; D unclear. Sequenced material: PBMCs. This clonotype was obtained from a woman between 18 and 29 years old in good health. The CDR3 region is CASRDVGETQYF. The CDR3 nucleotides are TGTGCCAGCAGGGACGTTGGGGAGACCCAGTACTTC.